This passage covers 25 T cell receptor beta chains from one sample sequenced in a study of blood T cell repertoires in COVID-19 (TCRdb year 2020). Receptor amplification or capture employed the immunoSEQ multiplex PCR assay. Entries here come from immuneACCESS through TCRdb and include only in-frame sequences with V and J called. Some clones fail to appear in such tables; in the studies checked, an unresolved V gene covers under half of the shortfall, and the cause of the remainder is unknown. This sample has some 160,000 clones in its table, and about 83% of those were observed once. Over 10% of the sample is held by the ten biggest clonotypes. Source material: peripheral blood. The receptors were sampled from a man in his 70s who had recovered from COVID-19.

The chain uses TRBV12-3 or TRBV12-4 and TRBJ1-6, with TRBD1 matching over 8 bases. V shed 5 bases and J 10 bases; nucleotides not matched to a gene: 4. This CDR3 is 13 amino acids long. This CDR3 reads CASSRQGTSPLHF. In DNA, the CDR3 is TGTGCCAGCAGTCGACAGGGGACGTCACCCCTCCACTTT.

This clone was observed a single time. The CDR3 loop is CASSLVFRNTEAFF. The CDR3 region has the DNA TGTGCCAGCAGCTTAGTTTTTCGTAACACTGAAGCTTTCTTT. The chain has TRBV7-2 and TRBJ1-1; D gene uncertain. Trimming took 1 base from V and 2 from J, leaving 8 bases between them. Looked up from germline, CDR1 is SGHTA and CDR2 is FQGNSA. The length of the CDR3 is 14 residues.

This rearrangement joins TRBV3-1 (or the pseudogene TRBV3-2) to TRBJ1-4, with unresolved D. Germline V gives CDR1 LGHDT, CDR2 YNNKEL (reference sequence). The CDR3 consists of 14 residues. V lost 2 bases, J lost 5 bases, and 9 bases lay in between. In nucleotides, the CDR3 is TGTGCCAGCAGCCAAATGATACAGAATGAAAAACTGTTTTTT. It codes for CASSQMIQNEKLFF.

V usage is TRBV18 and J usage is TRBJ2-3, with D tentatively TRBD1 (6 bases). Germline V gene data show CDR1 as KGHSH and CDR2 as LQKENI. Trimming took 5 bases from V and 4 from J, leaving 10 bases between them. The CDR3 has 13 amino acids. The CDR3 region is CASSTQGSDTQYF. The DNA for the CDR3 is TGTGCCAGCTCAACTCAGGGGTCAGATACGCAGTATTTT.

The rearrangement links TRBV7-2 to TRBJ1-5; 8 bases match TRBD1. The germline gives CDR1 SGHTA, CDR2 FQGNSA. The CDR3 loop spans 15 amino acids. After removal of 5 bases from V and 2 bases from J, the junction contained 5 bases not matched to a gene. CDR3 bases: TGTGCCAGCAGCGTCGTACAGGGGGGCAATCAGCCCCAGCATTTT. Translating it yields CASSVVQGGNQPQHF. The full variable domain, its missing parts supplied by reference TRBV7-2 and TRBJ1-5, is GAGVSQSPSNKVTEKGKDVELRCDPISGHTALYWYRQSLGQGLEFLIYFQGNSAPDKSGLPSDRFSAERTGGSVSTLTIQRTQQEDSAVYLCASSVVQGGNQPQHFGDGTRLSIL.

The chain uses TRBV7-2 and TRBJ2-1; 8 bases are a match to TRBD2. The CDR3 consists of 14 residues. V gave up 3 bases and J gave up 9 bases; unmatched junction bases: 7. Per the germline V gene, CDR1 is SGHTA and CDR2 is FQGNSA. The CDR3 DNA follows: TGTGCCAGCAGCTTCCTCCCGGGACTAGGTGAGCAGTTCTTC. This codes for CASSFLPGLGEQFF.

The genes are TRBV6-6 and TRBJ2-1; 14 nucleotides match TRBD2. CDR1 MNHNY and CDR2 SVGAGI come from the germline V gene (reference sequence). The CDR3 is made up of 14 amino acids. J lost 9 bases, V lost 5 bases, and 3 bases had no gene match. In DNA form, the CDR3 reads TGTGCCAGCAGTCTCGGGACTAGCGGGAGTGAGCAGTTCTTC. Translation gives CASSLGTSGSEQFF.

V is TRBV12-3 or TRBV12-4 and J is TRBJ1-6, with no clear D. V lost 7 bases to trimming and J lost 3 bases, with 7 bases between them. This CDR3 comprises 13 residues. CDR3 protein: CASNFGYNSPLHF. For the CDR3, the DNA is TGTGCCAGCAATTTCGGCTATAATTCACCCCTCCACTTT.

V is TRBV9 and J is TRBJ2-3, with 8 nucleotides matching TRBD2. The CDR3 sequence is 15 residues long. V was clipped by 0 bases and J by 3 bases; unmatched bases: 3. The germline CDR1 and CDR2 sequences are SGDLS and YYNGEE. The CDR3 here is CASSVEREYTDTQYF. CDR3 nucleotide sequence: TGTGCCAGCAGCGTAGAGCGGGAGTATACAGATACGCAGTATTTT.

This clone was observed once. The genes are TRBV2 and TRBJ1-3; no clear D. CDR1 and CDR2 (germline): SNHLY, FYNNEI. CDR3 length: 14 amino acids. Trimming took off 4 bases at V and 6 bases at J, with 13 bases between the two ends. The CDR3 here is CASSGQDRENTIYF. For the CDR3, the DNA is TGTGCCAGCAGTGGTCAGGACCGGGAAAACACCATATATTTT.

This clone showed up just once. The genes are TRBV12-3 or TRBV12-4 and TRBJ2-1; 9 nucleotides agree with TRBD2. Trimming at V came to 6 bases and at J to 7 bases, leaving 4 bases not matched to a gene. CDR3 length equals 13 residues. CDR3: CASSGLANNEQFF. The DNA for the CDR3 is TGTGCCAGCAGCGGACTAGCGAATAATGAGCAGTTCTTC.

This clone was counted once. This sequence joins TRBV6-2 or TRBV6-3 and TRBJ2-7; TRBD1 matches at 7 bases. The CDR3 length is 12 residues. Germline CDR1 MNHEY, CDR2 SVGEGT. The junction had 4 bases not matched to a gene; V was cut back by 5 bases and J by 6 bases. The CDR3 region has the DNA TGTGCCAGCAGTCTGCCAGGGGGCGAGCAGTACTTC. It yields the protein CASSLPGGEQYF.

This chain links TRBV28 with TRBJ2-7, with 9 bases identical to TRBD1. The CDR3 totals 15 residues. Germline V gene data show CDR1 as MDHEN and CDR2 as SYDVKM. The ends lost 6 bases at V and 3 bases at J; junction bases unmatched: 9. The CDR3: CASSVPGTGLYEQYF. CDR3 nucleotide sequence: TGTGCCAGCAGCGTCCCAGGGACAGGGCTCTACGAGCAGTACTTC.

The chain combines TRBV5-1 with TRBJ2-1, with 12 bases matching TRBD2. The V gene's germline CDR1 is SGHRS and CDR2 YFSETQ. With V trimmed by 4 bases and J by 5 bases, 13 bases remained unmatched. The CDR3 has 18 amino acids. The CDR3 loop is CASSPITPGLAGNNEQFF. CDR3 nucleotide sequence: TGCGCCAGCAGCCCTATAACACCGGGACTAGCGGGCAACAATGAGCAGTTCTTC.

The rearrangement uses TRBV2 and TRBJ2-1; the match to TRBD2 covers 9 bases. The trim removed 0 bases at V and 10 bases at J, leaving 1 base unmatched. Looked up from germline, CDR1 is SNHLY and CDR2 is FYNNEI. This CDR3 is 13 amino acids long. CDR3 residues: CASSEALAGEQFF. As DNA, the CDR3 is TGTGCCAGCAGTGAAGCTCTAGCGGGGGAGCAGTTCTTC.

J is TRBJ2-2 and V is TRBV27; 12 nucleotides agree with TRBD1. CDR3 length: 16 amino acids. Germline CDR1 reads MNHEY; CDR2 reads SMNVEV (reference sequence). The V and J ends lost 6 bases and 4 bases, in that order; junction bases with no gene match: 6. The CDR3 loop is CASSWDRGRSTGELFF. The CDR3 nucleotides read TGTGCCAGCAGCTGGGACAGGGGGCGAAGCACCGGGGAGCTGTTTTTT.

This chain connects TRBV27 to TRBJ1-2; D is uncertain. Germline CDR1 MNHEY, CDR2 SMNVEV (reference sequence). This CDR3 comprises 16 residues. V was shortened by 2 bases and J by 4 bases, with 17 bases between the two germline ends. The CDR3, as DNA: TGTGCCAGCAGTTTACTTCGGGGAGCTCGAGGCTATGGCTACACCTTC. Translation gives CASSLLRGARGYGYTF.

The chain is built from TRBV7-6 and TRBJ1-6; D call uncertain. CDR1 SGHVS and CDR2 FNYEAQ come from the germline V gene. The V and J ends lost 4 bases and 9 bases respectively, with 10 bases between them. The CDR3 is made up of 13 amino acids. Here the CDR3 reads CASSSGYASPLHF. The CDR3 DNA is TGTGCCAGCAGCTCGGGGTATGCTTCACCCCTCCACTTT.

CDR3: CASSFSQGGADTEAFF. Here the CDR3 DNA reads TGCGCCAGCAGCTTCTCCCAAGGGGGCGCGGACACTGAAGCTTTCTTT. V is TRBV5-1 and J is TRBJ1-1; 7 bases map to TRBD1. Looked up from germline, CDR1 is SGHRS and CDR2 is YFSETQ. This CDR3 is built from 16 residues. V lost 2 bases, J lost 3 bases, and 10 bases stayed unmatched.

In DNA, the CDR3 is TGTGCTAGTGGCCCGAATACCGGGACAGGGACCAATGAGCAGTTCTTC. The encoded protein is CASGPNTGTGTNEQFF. The J gene is TRBJ2-1, the V gene TRBV12-5; 9 nucleotides match TRBD1. Looked up from germline, CDR1 is LGHNT and CDR2 is FRNRAP. V lost 6 bases and J lost 6; bases outside the gene matches: 12. The CDR3 runs to 16 residues.

The chain couples TRBV19 to TRBJ2-1; possible D gene TRBD2, 6 bases. Germline CDR1 and CDR2: LNHDA and SQIVND (reference sequence). V was pared by 4 bases and J by 6 bases, with 19 bases between. This CDR3 has 16 residues. The DNA for the CDR3 is TGTGCCAGTAGTACCCCGGGACTGGGGGTGACCAATGAGCAGTTCTTC. Amino acids: CASSTPGLGVTNEQFF.

The chain uses TRBV6-5 and TRBJ2-2; D is ambiguous. Germline V gives CDR1 MNHEY, CDR2 SVGAGI. The CDR3 covers 15 residues. V was cut by 0 bases and J by 2 bases, with 7 bases left in between. The CDR3 loop is CASSYSGPNTGELFF. CDR3 in DNA: TGTGCCAGCAGTTACTCGGGCCCTAACACCGGGGAGCTGTTTTTT.

This chain uses TRBV28 with TRBJ2-7; TRBD1 matches 7 bases. J lost 9 bases, V lost 6 bases, and 17 bases had no gene match. The CDR3 consists of 15 residues. Germline-derived CDR1 and CDR2 are MDHEN and SYDVKM. CDR3 sequence: CASRLLRDSQHRQYF. In DNA, the CDR3 is TGTGCCAGCAGACTCCTAAGGGACAGCCAGCATCGGCAGTACTTC.

The chain is built from TRBV18 and TRBJ1-1; 7 nucleotides agree with TRBD1. The germline gives CDR1 KGHSH, CDR2 LQKENI. The junction had 14 bases not matched to a gene; V was cut back by 10 bases and J by 6 bases. The CDR3 has 14 amino acids. The CDR3 sequence is CATLGQGGFAEAFF. The DNA for the CDR3 is TGTGCCACTCTCGGCCAGGGGGGCTTCGCTGAAGCTTTCTTT.

V and J are TRBV28 and TRBJ2-5; the D is unclear. Trimming shortened V by 5 bases and J by 2 bases, and 9 bases separated the two germline ends. The CDR3 runs to 13 residues. Germline V gene data show CDR1 as MDHEN and CDR2 as SYDVKM. CDR3 region: CASSTTPQETQYF. In DNA form, the CDR3 reads TGTGCCAGCAGTACGACTCCTCAAGAGACCCAGTACTTC.